This TCR beta chain was identified in a study of shared clonotypes between healthy human individuals. Comments on this clone: The antigen is undetermined.

Profiling relied on immunoSEQ multiplex PCR, and the TCRdb table lists in-frame clones only, not all of them. The data contain millions of clones, 85% to 95% of them singletons. Study-wide results and caveats: Compared with clonotypes that all four donors shared, non-shared clonotypes had lower generation probabilities.

Germline trimming cut 4 bases from V and 8 bases from J; bases unmatched to any gene: 8. Germline CDR1 reads SEHNR; CDR2 reads FQNEAQ (reference sequence). The length of the CDR3 is 14 residues. Naive CD8 cells lacked CD45RO, underwent positive selection for CCR7 and left out terminally differentiated effector memory CD45RA+ cells. The sample was naive CD8+ T cells from PBMCs. The source of this sequence is a man in his late teens or twenties in good health. Some clones in this sample may be carry-over from other donors' samples. The chain couples TRBV7-9 to TRBJ2-1; 7 nucleotides agree with TRBD2. CDR3 nucleotides: TGTGCCAGCAGCTCCCCGCCCCGGGGGGATGAGCAGTTCTTC. Protein product: CASSSPPRGDEQFF.